This T cell receptor (beta chain) was captured by sequencing in a study of regulatory T cells in long-lasting Graves disease. Study results and caveats: Preferential use of TRBV28, TRBJ1-2 and TRBJ2-5 was seen in persistent disease.

Germline V gene data show CDR1 as SQVTM and CDR2 as ANQGSEA. CDR3 length equals 10 residues. Specified time point: persistent/refractory GD, antithyroid drugs over 5 years with positive TRAb. Generation of the TCR library employed RNA extracted from PBMCs. The authors built TCR beta libraries using iRepertoire HTBI primers and Arm-PCR of CDR3 regions. TCRdb re-analysed the multiplex PCR reads in MiXCR, keeping a single row per CDR3 protein. The table has 500,000 to 800,000 distinct CDR3 sequences, about 32% seen once; the top ten hold 40% to 55%. As concerns this clonotype: Its antigen remains unidentified. The junction does not match germline at one end; this may be a read error.

The gene calls are TRBV29-1 and TRBJ2-7, with D hard to call. This specimen was peripheral blood mononuclear cells (PBMCs), taken when the disease was refractory, from a patient treated with antithyroid drugs. This sequence was found in a female donor with Graves disease. The CDR3 DNA reads TGCAGCGTTGGCTCCGACGAGCAGTACTTC. This sequence encodes CSVGSDEQYF.